This T cell receptor (beta chain) is drawn from a study of T cells in Graves' hyperthyroidism and ophthalmopathy. Study-wide results and limits: Stable hyperthyroidism was separated from ophthalmopathy by a model based on 13 V-J features.

The CDR3 extends over 13 amino acids. Germline V gives CDR1 SNHLY, CDR2 FYNNEI. V was pared by 5 bases and J by 5 bases, with 12 bases between. The source material, RNA transcripts, was used to amplify TCR beta CDR3 regions. With the HTBI primer set, the TCR CDR3 went through a first round of RT-PCR. Via MiXCR, TCRdb re-called the multiplex PCR reads, giving one row per CDR3 protein. The sample contains 220,000 or so distinct CDR3 sequences, 16% of which appear only once. This clonotype was detected ten times or more. Its antigen remains unidentified. The chain links TRBV2 to TRBJ2-5; D might be TRBD1 (7 bases). The sequence was collected from a young woman with Graves' ophthalmopathy. Sequencing input: blood. This chain's CDR3 is CASSQQGRETQYF. The DNA of the CDR3 is TGTGCCAGCAGTCAACAGGGGAGGGAGACCCAGTACTTC. The full variable domain, its missing parts supplied by reference TRBV2 and TRBJ2-5, is EPEVTQTPSHQVTQMGQEVILRCVPISNHLYFYWYRQILGQKVEFLVSFYNNEISEKSEIFDDQFSVERPDGSNFTLKIRSTKLEDSAMYFCASSQQGRETQYFGPGTRLLVL.